There are a few counts of the clone carrying this T cell receptor (beta chain). The data derive from a study of blood T cell repertoires in COVID-19. For the study at large: Acute and convalescent COVID-19 specimens originated in the United States, Italy and Spain. PBMCs, B-cell-depleted T cells, or T cells were the source of the cDNA or gDNA that made up the material.

Source study methods: The authors estimated nucleated cell counts from reference gene primer amplification. Produced via immunoSEQ multiplex PCR; TCRdb's table is partial and in-frame only. V and J calls and clone size are copied from that table; D and trimming were computed from the DNA. The sample records 130,000 to 150,000 clones, roughly 80% being singletons. Germline V gene data show CDR1 as SGHAT and CDR2 as FQDESV (reference sequence). The germline V and J ends were trimmed by 5 bases and 5 bases, with 15 bases remaining between them. This CDR3 contains 14 residues. This TCR derives from a human donor in a cohort sampled during active COVID-19. The sequenced sample was peripheral blood. This rearrangement joins TRBV11-1 to TRBJ2-5; maybe TRBD2 (5 bases). CDR3 sequence reads: CASSPSRGAETQYF. In DNA form, the CDR3 reads TGTGCCAGCAGCCCAAGTCGGGGAGCCGAGACCCAGTACTTC.